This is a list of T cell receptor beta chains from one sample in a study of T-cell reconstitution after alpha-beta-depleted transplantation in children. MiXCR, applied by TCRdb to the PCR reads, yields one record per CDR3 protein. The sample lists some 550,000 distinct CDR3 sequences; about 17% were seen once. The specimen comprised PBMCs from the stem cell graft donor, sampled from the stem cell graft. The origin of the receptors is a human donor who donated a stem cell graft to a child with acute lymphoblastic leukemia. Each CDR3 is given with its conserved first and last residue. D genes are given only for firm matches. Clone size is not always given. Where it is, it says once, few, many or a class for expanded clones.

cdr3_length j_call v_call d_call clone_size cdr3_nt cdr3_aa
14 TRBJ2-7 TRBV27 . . TGTGCCAGCAGTTCATACGGCCCGGCCTACGAGCAGTACTTC CASSSYGPAYEQYF
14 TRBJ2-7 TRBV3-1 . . TGTGCCAGCAGCCATGATTTCCGCCCGTACGAGCAGTACTTC CASSHDFRPYEQYF
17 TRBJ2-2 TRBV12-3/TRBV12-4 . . . CASSSSSYSANTGELFF
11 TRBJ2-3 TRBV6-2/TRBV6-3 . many TGTGCCAGCAGGTCCTCAGATACGCAGTATTTT CASRSSDTQYF
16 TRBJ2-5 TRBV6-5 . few TGTGCCAGCAGTTACTCCGGGACCACCTTCCAAGAGACCCAGTACTTC CASSYSGTTFQETQYF
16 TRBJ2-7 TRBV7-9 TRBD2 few TGTGCCAGCAGCTCGGGGGGGGTAGCGGATTACTACGAGCAGTACTTC CASSSGGVADYYEQYF
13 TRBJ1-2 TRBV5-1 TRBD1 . TGCGCCAGCAGTGCGACAGGGGGCTATGGCTACACCTTC CASSATGGYGYTF
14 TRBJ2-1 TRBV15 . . TGTGCCACCAGCGGGCCGGGAAGCTACAATGAGCAGTTCTTC CATSGPGSYNEQFF
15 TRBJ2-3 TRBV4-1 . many TGCGCCAGCAGCCACACAGGGACCTACACAGATACGCAGTATTTT CASSHTGTYTDTQYF
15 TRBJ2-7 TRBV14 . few TGTGCCAGCAGCCATCGGCAGGTCAGCTCCTACGAGCAGTACTTC CASSHRQVSSYEQYF
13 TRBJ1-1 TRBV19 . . TGTGCCAGTAGTATAGAGGGTTACACTGAAGCTTTCTTT CASSIEGYTEAFF
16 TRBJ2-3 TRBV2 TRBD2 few TGTGCCAGCAGCATAGATCTAGCGGGAGTGACTGATACGCAGTATTTT CASSIDLAGVTDTQYF
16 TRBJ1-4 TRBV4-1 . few TGCGCCAGCAGCCAAGCTGGGATTCGCGGTTGGGAAAAACTGTTTTTT CASSQAGIRGWEKLFF
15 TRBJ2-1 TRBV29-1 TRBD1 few TGCAGCGCTGACTCGGGACAGGGCTCCTACAATGAGCAGTTCTTC CSADSGQGSYNEQFF
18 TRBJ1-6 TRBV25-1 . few TGTGCCAGCAGTGGACATGACATCGGGGCCTACTATAATTCACCCCTCCACTTT CASSGHDIGAYYNSPLHF
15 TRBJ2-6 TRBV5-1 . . TGCGCCAGCAGCTCCCACGACTCTGGGGCCAACGTCCTGACTTTC CASSSHDSGANVLTF
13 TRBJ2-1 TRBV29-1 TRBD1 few TGCAGCGTTGGGGGGACAGCTTACAATGAGCAGTTCTTC CSVGGTAYNEQFF
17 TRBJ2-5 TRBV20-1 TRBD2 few TGCAGTGCTAGAGATTGGACTAGCGGGAGGGCTCAGGAGACCCAGTACTTC CSARDWTSGRAQETQYF
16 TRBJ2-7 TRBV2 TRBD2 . TGTGCCAGCAGTGTGGTCCTAGCGGGACCCCCCTACGAGCAGTACTTC CASSVVLAGPPYEQYF
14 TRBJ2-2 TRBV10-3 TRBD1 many TGTGCCATCAGCGCGGGACAGGGGGCCGGGGAGCTGTTTTTT CAISAGQGAGELFF
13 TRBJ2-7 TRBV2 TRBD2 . TGTGCCAGCAGTATAGCGGGAGGCTACGAGCAGTACTTC CASSIAGGYEQYF
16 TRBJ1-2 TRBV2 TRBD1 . TGTGCCAGCAGCCCGACAGGGCCCCACGCTAACTATGGCTACACCTTC CASSPTGPHANYGYTF
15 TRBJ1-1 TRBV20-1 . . TGCAGTGCTAGTCCGGACCGACCGAGGCTCACTGAAGCTTTCTTT CSASPDRPRLTEAFF
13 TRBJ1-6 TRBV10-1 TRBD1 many TGCGCCAGCAGTGGACAGGGAAATTCACCCCTCCACTTT CASSGQGNSPLHF
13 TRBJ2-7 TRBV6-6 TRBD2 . TGTGCCACCGAGCGGGGGGCACGGAACGAGCAGTACTTC CATERGARNEQYF
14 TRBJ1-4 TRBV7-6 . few TGTGCCAGCAGCTATAGTTTGGGTGATGAAAAACTGTTTTTT CASSYSLGDEKLFF
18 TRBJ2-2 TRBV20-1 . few TGCAGTGCTAGAGATCCGGCGGCGGGGCTCGCGAACACCGGGGAGCTGTTTTTT CSARDPAAGLANTGELFF
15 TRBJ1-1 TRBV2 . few TGTGCCAGCCATTACCTGGACAGAACGAACACTGAAGCTTTCTTT CASHYLDRTNTEAFF
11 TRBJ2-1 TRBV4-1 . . TGCGCAAGTGCGGCCTACAATGAGCAGTTCTTC CASAAYNEQFF
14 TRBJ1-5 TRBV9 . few TGTGCCAGCAGCCCCCAGGATATAGCTCAGCCCCAGCATTTT CASSPQDIAQPQHF
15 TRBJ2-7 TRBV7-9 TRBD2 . TGTGCCAGCAGCTTAGCAGCGGGATGGTCCTACGAGCAGTACTTC CASSLAAGWSYEQYF
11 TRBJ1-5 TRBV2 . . TGTGCCAGCAGATACAATCAGCCCCAGCATTTT CASRYNQPQHF
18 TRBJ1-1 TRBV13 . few TGTGCCAGCAGCTTAGGGTCACGGTGGGGAGGAGGTAACACTGAAGCTTTCTTT CASSLGSRWGGGNTEAFF
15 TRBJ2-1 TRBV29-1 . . TGCAGCGTGATTAGCGGCCGCAGATCGGGCAATGAGCAGTTCTTC CSVISGRRSGNEQFF
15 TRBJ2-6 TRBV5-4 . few TGTGCCAGCACCGATCCGATAACTGGGGCCAACGTCCTGACTTTC CASTDPITGANVLTF
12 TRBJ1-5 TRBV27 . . TGTGCCAGCAGTTTTGTAGGTCAGCCCCAGCATTTT CASSFVGQPQHF
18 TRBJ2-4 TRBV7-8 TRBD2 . TGTGCCAGCAGCTTAGCCCGACTAGCGGAGGGAGCCAAAAACCTTCAGTACTTC CASSLARLAEGAKNLQYF
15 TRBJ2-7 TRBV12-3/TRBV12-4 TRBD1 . TGTGCCAGCAGTTTGAAACAGGGGATCGCCTACGAGCAGTACTTC CASSLKQGIAYEQYF
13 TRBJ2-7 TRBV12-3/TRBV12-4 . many TGTGCCAGCAGTTTAGGCGGCAACTACGAGCAGTACTTC CASSLGGNYEQYF
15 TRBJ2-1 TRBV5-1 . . TGCGCCAGCAGCTTGGGGGCGGCTCCCTACAATGAGCAGTTCTTC CASSLGAAPYNEQFF
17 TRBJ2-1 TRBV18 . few TGTGCCAGCTCACCGCCGAAAAGCGGGTACTCCTACAATGAGCAGTTCTTC CASSPPKSGYSYNEQFF
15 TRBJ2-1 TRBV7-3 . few TGTGCCAGCAGCTTTGCGGCGGGATCATACAATGAGCAGTTCTTC CASSFAAGSYNEQFF
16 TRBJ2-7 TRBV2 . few TGTGCCAGCAGAGTTTCAGGGGTTGTCCCCTCCTACGAGCAGTACTTC CASRVSGVVPSYEQYF
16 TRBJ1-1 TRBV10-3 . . TGTGCCATCAGTGAGGGCAAGAGGGGGACGGGCACTGAAGCTTTCTTT CAISEGKRGTGTEAFF